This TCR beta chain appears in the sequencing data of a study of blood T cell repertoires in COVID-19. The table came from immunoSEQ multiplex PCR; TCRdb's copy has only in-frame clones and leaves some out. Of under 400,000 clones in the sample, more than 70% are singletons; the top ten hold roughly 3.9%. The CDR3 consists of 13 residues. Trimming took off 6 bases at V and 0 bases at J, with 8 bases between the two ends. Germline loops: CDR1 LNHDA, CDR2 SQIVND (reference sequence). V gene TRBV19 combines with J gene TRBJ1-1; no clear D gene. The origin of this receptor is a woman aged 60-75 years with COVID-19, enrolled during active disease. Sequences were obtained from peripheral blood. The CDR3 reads CASRTTLNTEAFF. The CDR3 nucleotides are TGTGCCAGTAGAACGACATTGAACACTGAAGCTTTCTTT.